Listed below are T cell receptor beta chains from one sample, sequenced in a study of blood T cell repertoires in COVID-19. Here immunoSEQ multiplex PCR was the method, and the copy in TCRdb shows in-frame clones only, minus some. The table includes 95,000 to 110,000 clones, approximately 90% detected once. The specimen was peripheral blood. Receptors originate from a man aged 50-60 years in a cohort sampled during active COVID-19. Each CDR3 is given with its conserved first and last residue. D genes are given only for firm matches. Size is stated for part of the rows, as once, few or many counts, or as a class when the clone is expanded.

. | . | TRBJ2-3 | TRBV20-1 | CSDEVEDTQYF | TGCAGTGACGAGGTAGAAGATACGCAGTATTTT
. | TRBD1 | TRBJ1-5 | TRBV27 | CASSLAAGGNQPQHF | TGTGCCAGCAGTTTGGCGGCAGGGGGAAATCAGCCCCAGCATTTT
. | TRBD2 | TRBJ2-3 | TRBV18 | CASSPPSGGPADTQYF | TGTGCCAGCTCACCCCCTAGCGGGGGGCCCGCAGATACGCAGTATTTT
. | . | TRBJ2-2 | TRBV21-1 | CASSQTATGELFF | TGTGCCAGCAGCCAGACTGCCACCGGGGAGCTGTTTTTT
. | TRBD1 | TRBJ2-1 | TRBV7-9 | CASSLVIRDRIGNEQFF | TGTGCCAGCAGCTTAGTTATCCGGGACAGGATCGGCAATGAGCAGTTCTTC
. | TRBD1 | TRBJ2-2 | TRBV11-3 | CASSQGDGDTGELFF | TGTGCCAGCAGCCAGGGGGACGGGGACACCGGGGAGCTGTTTTTT
. | TRBD2 | TRBJ2-2 | TRBV4-3 | CASSQVTSLAGNTGELFF | TGCGCCAGCAGCCAAGTTACTAGCCTAGCGGGGAACACCGGGGAGCTGTTTTTT
. | TRBD1 | TRBJ1-6 | TRBV25-1 | CASNGQVGLSALHF | TGTGCCAGCAACGGACAGGTTGGTCTTTCGGCCCTCCACTTT
. | . | TRBJ2-2 | TRBV6-5 | CASSSTWSTGELFF | TGTGCCAGCAGTTCAACCTGGAGCACCGGGGAGCTGTTTTTT
. | . | TRBJ2-5 | TRBV11-3 | CASSRGALKTQYF | TGTGCCAGCTCTCGGGGGGCTCTGAAGACCCAGTACTTC
. | . | TRBJ1-1 | TRBV2 | CASHGQQNTEAFF | TGTGCCAGTCATGGACAGCAGAACACTGAAGCTTTCTTT
few | . | TRBJ2-1 | TRBV6-6 | CASTSRIRNEQFF | TGTGCCAGCACCTCCAGGATTCGCAATGAGCAGTTCTTC
. | . | TRBJ2-3 | TRBV9 | CASSVVGASGTDTQYF | TGTGCCAGCAGCGTTGTGGGTGCGAGCGGTACAGATACGCAGTATTTT
. | . | TRBJ1-2 | TRBV28 | CASSLSGENGYTF | TGTGCCAGCAGTTTATCAGGGGAGAACGGCTACACCTTC
. | . | TRBJ1-1 | TRBV5-1 | CASSLGAGVNTEAFF | TGCGCCAGCAGCCTAGGCGCGGGCGTGAACACTGAAGCTTTCTTT
. | TRBD1 | TRBJ2-2 | TRBV5-5 | CASSQVGTVTRELFF | TGTGCCAGCAGCCAAGTCGGGACAGTGACGCGGGAGCTGTTTTTT
few | . | TRBJ1-1 | TRBV29-1 | CSVEQGYTEAFF | TGCAGCGTTGAGCAGGGATACACTGAAGCTTTCTTT
. | TRBD1 | TRBJ2-5 | TRBV15 | CATSRAGTGKKGETQYF | TGTGCCACCAGCAGAGCCGGGACAGGGAAAAAGGGAGAGACCCAGTACTTC
. | TRBD1 | TRBJ1-2 | TRBV5-1 | CASSTGTGSGYTF | TGCGCCAGCTCCACCGGGACAGGGAGCGGCTACACCTTC
once | TRBD1 | TRBJ2-2 | TRBV5-4 | CASSQDRVGLSGELFF | TGTGCCAGCAGCCAGGACAGGGTTGGGTTATCCGGGGAGCTGTTTTTT
once | . | TRBJ1-5 | TRBV10-2 | CASTGTGYNQPQHF | TGCGCCAGCACGGGAACAGGGTATAACCAGCCCCAGCATTTT
. | . | TRBJ1-5 | TRBV12-3/TRBV12-4 | CASSLGGRPQHF | TGTGCCAGCAGTTTAGGGGGGCGGCCCCAGCATTTT
once | TRBD2 | TRBJ2-3 | TRBV7-8 | CASSLRGTSRSDTQYF | TGTGCCAGCAGCTTAAGGGGGACTAGTAGGTCAGATACGCAGTATTTT
. | TRBD1 | TRBJ2-7 | TRBV7-9 | CASTKPGQGIHEQYF | TGTGCCAGCACCAAACCGGGACAGGGGATACACGAGCAGTACTTC
few | TRBD1 | TRBJ1-1 | TRBV19 | CATYWTGRGYTEAFF | TGTGCCACCTATTGGACAGGCAGAGGTTACACTGAAGCTTTCTTT